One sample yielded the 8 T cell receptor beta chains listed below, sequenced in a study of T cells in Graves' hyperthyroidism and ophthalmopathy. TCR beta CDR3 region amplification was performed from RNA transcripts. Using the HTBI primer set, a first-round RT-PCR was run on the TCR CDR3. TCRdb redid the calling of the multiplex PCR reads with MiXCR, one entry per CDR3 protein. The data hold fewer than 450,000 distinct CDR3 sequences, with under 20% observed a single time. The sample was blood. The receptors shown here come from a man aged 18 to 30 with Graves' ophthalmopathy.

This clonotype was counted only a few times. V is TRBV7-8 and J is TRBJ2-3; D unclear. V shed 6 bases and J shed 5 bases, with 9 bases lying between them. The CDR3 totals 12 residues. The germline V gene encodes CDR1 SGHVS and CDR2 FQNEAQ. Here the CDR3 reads CASSWPRDTQYF. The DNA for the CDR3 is TGTGCCAGCAGTTGGCCCCGAGATACGCAGTATTTT.

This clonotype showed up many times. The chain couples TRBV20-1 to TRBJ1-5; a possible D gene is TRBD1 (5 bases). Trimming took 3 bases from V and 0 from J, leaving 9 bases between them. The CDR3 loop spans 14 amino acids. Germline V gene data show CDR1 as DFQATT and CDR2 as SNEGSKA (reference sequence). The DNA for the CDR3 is TGCAGTGCTAGCAGGGACTATAGCAATCAGCCCCAGCATTTT. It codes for CSASRDYSNQPQHF.

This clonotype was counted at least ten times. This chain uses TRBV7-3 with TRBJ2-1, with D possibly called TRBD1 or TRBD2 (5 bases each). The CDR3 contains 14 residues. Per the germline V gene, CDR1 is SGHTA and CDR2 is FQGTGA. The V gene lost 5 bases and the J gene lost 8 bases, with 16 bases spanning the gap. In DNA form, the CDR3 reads TGTGCCAGCAGCCTAGGGACGAGTATGGATGAGCAGTTCTTC. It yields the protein CASSLGTSMDEQFF.

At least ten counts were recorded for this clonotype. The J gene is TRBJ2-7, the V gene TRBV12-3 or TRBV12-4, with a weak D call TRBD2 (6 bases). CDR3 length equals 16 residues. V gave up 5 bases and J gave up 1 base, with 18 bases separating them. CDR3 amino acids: CASSTPTGTSSYEQYF. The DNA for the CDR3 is TGTGCCAGCAGTACCCCCACCGGGACTTCTTCCTACGAGCAGTACTTC.

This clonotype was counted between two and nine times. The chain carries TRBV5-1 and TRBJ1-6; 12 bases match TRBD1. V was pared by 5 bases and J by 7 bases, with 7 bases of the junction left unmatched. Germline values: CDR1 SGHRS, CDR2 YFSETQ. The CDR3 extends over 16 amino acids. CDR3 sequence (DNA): TGCGCCAGCAGTTCCGGGACAGGGGGCGCGAATTCACCCCTCCACTTT. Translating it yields CASSSGTGGANSPLHF.

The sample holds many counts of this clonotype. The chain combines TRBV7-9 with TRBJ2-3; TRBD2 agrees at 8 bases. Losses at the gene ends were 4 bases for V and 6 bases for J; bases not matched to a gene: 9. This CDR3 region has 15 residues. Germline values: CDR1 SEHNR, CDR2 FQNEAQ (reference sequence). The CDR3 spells CASSSRLAIGDTQYF. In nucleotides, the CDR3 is TGTGCCAGCAGCTCCCGACTAGCGATCGGGGATACGCAGTATTTT.

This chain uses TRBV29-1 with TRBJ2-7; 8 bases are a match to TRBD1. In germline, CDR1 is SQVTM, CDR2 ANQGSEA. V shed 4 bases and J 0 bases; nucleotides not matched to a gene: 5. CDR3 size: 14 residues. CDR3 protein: CSVGGTGASYEQYF. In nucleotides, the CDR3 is TGCAGCGTTGGCGGGACAGGTGCCTCCTACGAGCAGTACTTC.

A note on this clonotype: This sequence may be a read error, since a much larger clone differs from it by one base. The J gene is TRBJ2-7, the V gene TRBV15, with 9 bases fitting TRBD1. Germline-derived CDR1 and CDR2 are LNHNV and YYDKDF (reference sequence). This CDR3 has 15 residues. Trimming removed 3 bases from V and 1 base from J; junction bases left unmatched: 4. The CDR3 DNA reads TGTGCCACCAGCAGTTCCGGGACAGGGTCCTACGAGCAGTACTTC. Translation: CATSSSGTGSYEQYF.